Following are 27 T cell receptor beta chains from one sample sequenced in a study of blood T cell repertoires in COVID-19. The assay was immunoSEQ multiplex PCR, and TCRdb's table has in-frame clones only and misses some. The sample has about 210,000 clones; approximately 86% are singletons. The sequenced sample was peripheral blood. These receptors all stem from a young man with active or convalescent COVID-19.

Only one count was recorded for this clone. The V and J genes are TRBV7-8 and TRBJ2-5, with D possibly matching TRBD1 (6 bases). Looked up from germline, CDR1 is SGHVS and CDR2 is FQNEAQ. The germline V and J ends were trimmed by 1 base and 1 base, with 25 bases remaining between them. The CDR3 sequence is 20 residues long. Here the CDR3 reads CASSLVGGRGTTRFQETQYF. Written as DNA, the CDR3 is TGTGCCAGCAGCTTAGTGGGTGGTAGGGGGACAACTCGCTTCCAAGAGACCCAGTACTTC.

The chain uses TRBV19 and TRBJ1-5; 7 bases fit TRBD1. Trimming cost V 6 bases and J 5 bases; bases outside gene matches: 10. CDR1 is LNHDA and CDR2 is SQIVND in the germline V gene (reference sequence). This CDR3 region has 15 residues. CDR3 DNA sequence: TGTGCCAGTAGCGGTAACAGGGGCGGGTATCAGCCCCAGCATTTT. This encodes CASSGNRGGYQPQHF.

Here the CDR3 reads CASSDWDSSTDTQYF. As DNA, the CDR3 is TGTGCCAGTAGCGACTGGGACAGTAGCACAGATACGCAGTATTTT. J is TRBJ2-3 and V is TRBV19; 7 bases line up with TRBD1. V gave up 6 bases and J gave up 0 bases; unmatched junction bases: 6. In germline, CDR1 is LNHDA, CDR2 SQIVND (reference sequence). This CDR3 comprises 15 residues. Combining the CDR3 with reference TRBV19 and TRBJ2-3 gives the whole variable domain DGGITQSPKYLFRKEGQNVTLSCEQNLNHDAMYWYRQDPGQGLRLIYYSQIVNDFQKGDIAEGYSVSREKKESFPLTVTSAQKNPTAFYLCASSDWDSSTDTQYFGPGTRLTVL.

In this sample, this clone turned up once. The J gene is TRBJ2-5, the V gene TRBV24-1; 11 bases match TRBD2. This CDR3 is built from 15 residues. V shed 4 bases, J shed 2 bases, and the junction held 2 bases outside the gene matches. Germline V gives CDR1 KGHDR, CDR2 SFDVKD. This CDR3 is CATSETSGNQETQYF. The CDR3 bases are TGTGCCACCAGTGAGACTAGCGGGAATCAAGAGACCCAGTACTTC.

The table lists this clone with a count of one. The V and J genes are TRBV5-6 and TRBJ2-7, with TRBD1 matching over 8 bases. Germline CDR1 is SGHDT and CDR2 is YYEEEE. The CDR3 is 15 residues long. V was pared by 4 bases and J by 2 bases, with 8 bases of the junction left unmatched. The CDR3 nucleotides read TGTGCCAGCAGCATCCGGGACAGGTCCACCTACGAGCAGTACTTC. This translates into CASSIRDRSTYEQYF.

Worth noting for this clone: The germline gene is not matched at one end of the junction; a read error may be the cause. CDR3 in DNA: TGTACCAGCAGTTTGAGACAGACTGAAGCTTTCTTT. This encodes CTSSLRQTEAFF. V gene TRBV12-3 or TRBV12-4 combines with J gene TRBJ1-1; weak D call: TRBD1 (5 bases). This CDR3 is 12 amino acids long.

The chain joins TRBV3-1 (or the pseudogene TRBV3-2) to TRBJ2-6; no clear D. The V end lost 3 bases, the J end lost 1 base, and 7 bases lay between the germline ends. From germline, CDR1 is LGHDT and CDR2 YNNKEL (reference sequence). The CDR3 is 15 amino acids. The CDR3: CASSHGSSGANVLTF. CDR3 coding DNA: TGTGCCAGCAGCCATGGCAGTTCTGGGGCCAACGTCCTGACTTTC.

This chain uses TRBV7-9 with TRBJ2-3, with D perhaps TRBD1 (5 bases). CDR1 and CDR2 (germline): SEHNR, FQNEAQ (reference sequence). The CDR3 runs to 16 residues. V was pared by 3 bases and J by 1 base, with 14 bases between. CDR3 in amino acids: CASSFLPGQGTDTQYF. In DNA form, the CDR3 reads TGTGCCAGCAGCTTCCTTCCAGGGCAGGGCACAGATACGCAGTATTTT.

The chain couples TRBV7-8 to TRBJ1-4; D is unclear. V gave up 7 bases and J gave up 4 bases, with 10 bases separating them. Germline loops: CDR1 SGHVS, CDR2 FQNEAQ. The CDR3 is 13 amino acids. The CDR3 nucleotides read TGTGCCAGCACGGCGGCTATTAATGAAAAACTGTTTTTT. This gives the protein CASTAAINEKLFF.

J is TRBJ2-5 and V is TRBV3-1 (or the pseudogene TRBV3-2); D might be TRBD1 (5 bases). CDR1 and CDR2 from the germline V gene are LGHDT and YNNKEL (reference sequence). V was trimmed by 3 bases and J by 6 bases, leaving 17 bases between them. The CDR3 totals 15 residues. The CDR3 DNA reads TGTGCCAGCAGCCAGGAAACGCAGGGTCTGAAGACCCAGTACTTC. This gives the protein CASSQETQGLKTQYF.

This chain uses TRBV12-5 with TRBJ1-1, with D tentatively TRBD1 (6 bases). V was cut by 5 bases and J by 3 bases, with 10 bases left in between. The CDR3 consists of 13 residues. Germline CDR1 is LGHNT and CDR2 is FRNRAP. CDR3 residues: CASGDGQHTEAFF. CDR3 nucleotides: TGTGCTAGTGGTGATGGACAGCACACTGAAGCTTTCTTT.

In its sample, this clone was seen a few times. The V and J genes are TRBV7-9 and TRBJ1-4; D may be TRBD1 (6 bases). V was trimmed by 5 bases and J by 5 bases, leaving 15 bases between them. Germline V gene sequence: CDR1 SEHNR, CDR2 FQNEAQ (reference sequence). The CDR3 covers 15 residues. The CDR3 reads CASSRRTDRNEKLFF. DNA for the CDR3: TGTGCCAGCAGCCGCAGAACGGACAGAAATGAAAAACTGTTTTTT.

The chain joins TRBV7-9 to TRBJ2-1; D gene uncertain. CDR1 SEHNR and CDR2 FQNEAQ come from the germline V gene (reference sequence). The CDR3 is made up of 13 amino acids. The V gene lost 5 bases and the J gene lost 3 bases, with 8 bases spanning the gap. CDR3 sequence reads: CASSPRNYNEQFF. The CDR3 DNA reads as TGTGCCAGCAGCCCCAGGAACTACAATGAGCAGTTCTTC.

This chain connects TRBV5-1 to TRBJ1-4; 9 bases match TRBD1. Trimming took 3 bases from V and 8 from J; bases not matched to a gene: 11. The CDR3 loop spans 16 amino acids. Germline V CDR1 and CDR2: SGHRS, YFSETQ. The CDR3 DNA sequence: TGCGCCAGCAGCTCCACCACCGGGACAGGGTGGGAAAAACTGTTTTTT. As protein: CASSSTTGTGWEKLFF.

CDR3 nucleotides: TGTGCCAGCAGCTTAGCCAGGGGGAGTCCAGAGACCCAGTACTTC. This codes for CASSLARGSPETQYF. This rearrangement joins TRBV7-9 to TRBJ2-5; 7 positions match TRBD1. This CDR3 contains 15 residues. V lost 0 bases to trimming and J lost 4 bases; unmatched junction nucleotides: 5. Germline V gene lookup returns CDR1 SEHNR and CDR2 FQNEAQ (reference sequence).

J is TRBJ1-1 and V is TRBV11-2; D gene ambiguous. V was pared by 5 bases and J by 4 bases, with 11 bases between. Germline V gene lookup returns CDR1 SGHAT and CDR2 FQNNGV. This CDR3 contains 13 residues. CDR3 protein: CASSRREATEAFF. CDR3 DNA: TGTGCCAGCAGCCGACGGGAGGCCACTGAAGCTTTCTTT.

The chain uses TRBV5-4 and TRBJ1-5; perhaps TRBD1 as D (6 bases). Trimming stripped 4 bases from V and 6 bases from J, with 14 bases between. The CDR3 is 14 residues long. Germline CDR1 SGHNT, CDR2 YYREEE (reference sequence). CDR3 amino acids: CASSKEGGGQPQHF. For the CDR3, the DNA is TGTGCCAGCAGCAAAGAAGGGGGGGGTCAGCCCCAGCATTTT.

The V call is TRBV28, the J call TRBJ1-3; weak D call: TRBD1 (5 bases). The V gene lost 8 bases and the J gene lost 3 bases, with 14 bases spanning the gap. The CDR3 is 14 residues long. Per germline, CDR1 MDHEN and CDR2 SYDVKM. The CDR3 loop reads CASAAGTVGNTIYF. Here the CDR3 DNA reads TGTGCCAGCGCTGCAGGGACTGTTGGAAACACCATATATTTT.

The CDR3 spells CASSPLGTGGVAFF. The CDR3 region has the DNA TGTGCCAGCAGCCCACTCGGGACAGGGGGTGTGGCTTTCTTT. V is TRBV7-9 and J is TRBJ1-1; 11 nucleotides match TRBD1. Germline V gene sequence: CDR1 SEHNR, CDR2 FQNEAQ (reference sequence). V shed 5 bases, J shed 11 bases, and the junction held 10 bases outside the gene matches. CDR3 length equals 14 residues.

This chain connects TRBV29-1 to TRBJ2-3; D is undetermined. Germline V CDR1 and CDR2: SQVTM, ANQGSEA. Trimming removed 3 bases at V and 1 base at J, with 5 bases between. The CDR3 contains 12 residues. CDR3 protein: CSVELGTDTQYF. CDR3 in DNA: TGCAGCGTTGAGCTAGGCACAGATACGCAGTATTTT.

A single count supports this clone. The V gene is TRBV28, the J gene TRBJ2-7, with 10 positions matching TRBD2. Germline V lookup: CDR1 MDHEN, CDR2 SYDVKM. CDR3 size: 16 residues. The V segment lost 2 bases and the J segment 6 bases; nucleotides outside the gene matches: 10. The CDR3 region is CASSLTGASGSSEQYF. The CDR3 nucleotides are TGTGCCAGCAGTTTAACTGGGGCTAGCGGGAGTAGCGAGCAGTACTTC.

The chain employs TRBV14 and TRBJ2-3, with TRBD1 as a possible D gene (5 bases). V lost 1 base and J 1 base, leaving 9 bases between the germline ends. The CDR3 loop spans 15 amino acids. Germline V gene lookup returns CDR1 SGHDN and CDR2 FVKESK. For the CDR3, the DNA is TGTGCCAGCAGCCAAGGGGGCCTAGGCACAGATACGCAGTATTTT. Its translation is CASSQGGLGTDTQYF.

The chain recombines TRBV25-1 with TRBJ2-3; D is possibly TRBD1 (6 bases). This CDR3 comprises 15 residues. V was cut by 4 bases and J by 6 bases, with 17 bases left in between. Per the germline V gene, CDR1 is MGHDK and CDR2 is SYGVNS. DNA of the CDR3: TGTGCCAGCAGTGTGGGGGCCGGGGATCCCGATACGCAGTATTTT. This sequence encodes CASSVGAGDPDTQYF.

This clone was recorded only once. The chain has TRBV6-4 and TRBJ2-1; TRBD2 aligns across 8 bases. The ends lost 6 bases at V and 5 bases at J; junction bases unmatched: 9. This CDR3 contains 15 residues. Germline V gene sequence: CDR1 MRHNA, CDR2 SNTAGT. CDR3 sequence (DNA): TGTGCCAGCAGCGTGATGGTAGCGGGGAACAATGAGCAGTTCTTC. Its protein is CASSVMVAGNNEQFF.

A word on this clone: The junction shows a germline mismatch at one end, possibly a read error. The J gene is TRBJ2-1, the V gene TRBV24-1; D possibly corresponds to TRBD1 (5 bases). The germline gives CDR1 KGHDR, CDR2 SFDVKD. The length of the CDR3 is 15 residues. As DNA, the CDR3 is TGTGCCACCAGTGGTTTGCAGGGTTCCTACAATGAGCAGTTCTTC. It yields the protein CATSGLQGSYNEQFF.

CDR3 in DNA: TGTGCCAGCCAAAGTAGGAGCTCCTACGAGCAGTACTTC. Translating gives CASQSRSSYEQYF. This rearrangement joins TRBV28 to TRBJ2-7, with D hard to call. V lost 8 bases and J lost 0, with 11 bases in between. CDR3 length equals 13 residues. The germline CDR1 and CDR2 sequences are MDHEN and SYDVKM.

The CDR3 loop is CASSQDRAVSETQYF. DNA for the CDR3: TGCGCCAGCAGCCAAGATCGTGCAGTCTCGGAGACCCAGTACTTC. This rearrangement joins TRBV4-1 to TRBJ2-5; no firm D call. V lost 0 bases, J lost 5 bases, and 13 bases lay in between. The CDR3 totals 15 residues. Germline-derived CDR1 and CDR2 are MGHRA and YSYEKL.